This T cell receptor (beta chain) was identified in a study of blood T cell repertoires in COVID-19. At the level of the study: Samples taken during acute and convalescent COVID-19 were collected in the United States, Italy and Spain.

Germline CDR1 is MNHEY and CDR2 is SVGAGI. The CDR3 extends over 11 amino acids. Trimming cost V 8 bases and J 10 bases; bases outside gene matches: 5. Measured with immunoSEQ multiplex PCR; TCRdb has only the in-frame clones, and not every one. Of tens of thousands of clones in the sample, 88% were seen once. This sequence joins TRBV6-5 and TRBJ2-3, with 8 bases that match TRBD1. The TCR comes from a human donor in a cohort sampled during active COVID-19. Sequenced input: peripheral blood. CDR3 in amino acids: CASGTGGAQYF. CDR3 in DNA: TGTGCCAGCGGAACAGGGGGAGCGCAGTATTTT.